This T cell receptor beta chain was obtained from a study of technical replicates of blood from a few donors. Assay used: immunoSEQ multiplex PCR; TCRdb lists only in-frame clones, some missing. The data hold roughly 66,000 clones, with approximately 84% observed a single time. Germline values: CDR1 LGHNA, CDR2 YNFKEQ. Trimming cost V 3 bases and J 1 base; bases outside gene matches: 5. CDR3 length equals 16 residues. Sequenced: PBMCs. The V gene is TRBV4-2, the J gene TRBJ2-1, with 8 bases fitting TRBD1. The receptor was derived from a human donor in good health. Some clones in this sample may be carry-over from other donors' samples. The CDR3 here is CASSQKTGGSYNEQFF. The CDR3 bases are TGTGCCAGCAGCCAGAAAACAGGGGGATCCTACAATGAGCAGTTCTTC.